Below are 16 T cell receptor beta chains sequenced from a single sample in a study of blood T cell repertoires in COVID-19. The protocol was immunoSEQ multiplex PCR, while the TCRdb copy is restricted to in-frame clones and leaves out a portion. Seen here are 120,000 to 150,000 clones, approximately 87% observed once, and the top ten hold 1.2%. Sequencing was done on a sample of PBMCs or T cells enriched from blood (not recorded which). These receptors came from a woman between 25 and 40 years old with acute COVID-19.

The chain links TRBV10-3 to TRBJ2-2; 8 bases agree with TRBD1. The CDR3 has 16 amino acids. V lost 4 bases, J lost 3 bases, and 7 bases stayed unmatched. Germline V CDR1 and CDR2: ENHRY, SYGVKD. The CDR3 sequence is CAISGRTGQDTGELFF. CDR3 coding DNA: TGTGCCATCAGTGGCAGGACAGGGCAAGACACCGGGGAGCTGTTTTTT.

This rearrangement joins TRBV7-2 to TRBJ2-2; unclear D gene. This CDR3 is built from 13 residues. V was trimmed by 7 bases and J by 1 base, leaving 7 bases between them. Germline CDR1 reads SGHTA; CDR2 reads FQGNSA. CDR3 nucleotide sequence: TGTGCCAGCAATAAACAGAACACCGGGGAGCTGTTTTTT. It encodes CASNKQNTGELFF.

The chain combines TRBV11-1 with TRBJ2-1, with a weak D call TRBD2 (5 bases). CDR3 length: 15 residues. Trimming removed 1 base from V and 0 bases from J, with 7 bases in between. Germline V gives CDR1 SGHAT, CDR2 FQDESV (reference sequence). This CDR3 reads CASSLGGDSYNEQFF. In nucleotides, the CDR3 is TGTGCCAGCAGCTTAGGGGGAGACTCCTACAATGAGCAGTTCTTC.

This clone was observed once. The chain couples TRBV28 to TRBJ1-1; TRBD1 agrees at 7 bases. J was trimmed by 7 bases and V by 4 bases; bases with no gene match: 6. Germline loops: CDR1 MDHEN, CDR2 SYDVKM. This CDR3 comprises 13 residues. CDR3 in amino acids: CASSWGRQGEAFF. The CDR3 nucleotides read TGTGCCAGCAGTTGGGGTAGACAGGGTGAAGCTTTCTTT. Together with reference TRBV28 and TRBJ1-1, the CDR3 gives the full variable domain: DVKVTQSSRYLVKRTGEKVFLECVQDMDHENMFWYRQDPGLGLRLIYFSYDVKMKEKGDIPEGYSVSREKKERFSLILESASTNQTSMYLCASSWGRQGEAFFGQGTRLTVV.

CDR3 in DNA: TGTGCCAGCAGTATCCTCTCCGGGACAGCTTATAATTCACCCCTCCACTTT. Residues: CASSILSGTAYNSPLHF. The chain uses TRBV27 and TRBJ1-6; TRBD1 aligns across 7 bases. This CDR3 comprises 17 residues. Per germline, CDR1 MNHEY and CDR2 SMNVEV (reference sequence). The ends lost 5 bases at V and 4 bases at J; junction bases unmatched: 11.

The chain has TRBV6-2 or TRBV6-3 and TRBJ1-1, with 8 bases lining up with TRBD1. With V trimmed by 6 bases and J by 11 bases, 11 bases remained unmatched. The CDR3 totals 13 residues. From germline, CDR1 is MNHEY and CDR2 SVGEGT. CDR3 sequence: CASSPGTGVKAFF. CDR3 bases: TGTGCCAGCAGCCCCGGGACAGGCGTGAAGGCTTTCTTT.

The chain recombines TRBV14 with TRBJ2-5, with TRBD2 identical over 7 bases. Trimming cost V 1 base and J 4 bases; bases outside gene matches: 0. The CDR3 contains 13 residues. The V gene's germline CDR1 is SGHDN and CDR2 FVKESK. CDR3 region: CASSQAGGETQYF. The DNA for the CDR3 is TGTGCCAGCAGCCAAGCGGGAGGAGAGACCCAGTACTTC. Together with reference TRBV14 and TRBJ2-5, the CDR3 gives the full variable domain: EAGVTQFPSHSVIEKGQTVTLRCDPISGHDNLYWYRRVMGKEIKFLLHFVKESKQDESGMPNNRFLAERTGGTYSTLKVQPAELEDSGVYFCASSQAGGETQYFGPGTRLLVL.

This chain joins TRBV5-4 and TRBJ2-1, with D possibly TRBD2 on 6 matching bases. V shed 0 bases and J shed 8 bases, with 15 bases lying between them. The CDR3 extends over 15 amino acids. Germline loops: CDR1 SGHNT, CDR2 YYREEE (reference sequence). CDR3 sequence (DNA): TGTGCCAGCAGCTTGGTGTTGACTAGGGCCGATGAGCAGTTCTTC. This encodes CASSLVLTRADEQFF.

This chain uses TRBV6-5 with TRBJ2-1; the D is unclear. The V gene's germline CDR1 is MNHEY and CDR2 SVGAGI. The CDR3 has 16 amino acids. Trimming pared 0 bases from V and 5 bases from J, leaving 14 bases between. The CDR3 DNA sequence: TGTGCCAGCAGTTACTCGGGTCCAGGCCCCCACAATGAGCAGTTCTTC. Encoded protein: CASSYSGPGPHNEQFF.

The chain employs TRBV6-5 and TRBJ1-2; 8 bases agree with TRBD1. The CDR3 runs to 13 residues. Germline values: CDR1 MNHEY, CDR2 SVGAGI. J was trimmed by 8 bases and V by 4 bases; bases with no gene match: 6. This CDR3 reads CASSLGQETGYTF. CDR3 sequence (DNA): TGTGCCAGCAGTTTGGGACAGGAGACCGGCTACACCTTC.

The genes are TRBV7-9 and TRBJ2-5; no definite D call. V was pared by 0 bases and J by 4 bases, with 12 bases between. Germline V gene data show CDR1 as SEHNR and CDR2 as FQNEAQ (reference sequence). The CDR3 has 15 amino acids. The CDR3 DNA follows: TGTGCCAGCAGCTTAGCCCTGATGACTGGAGAGACCCAGTACTTC. Translated, it gives CASSLALMTGETQYF.

In nucleotides, the CDR3 is TGTGCCAGCAGTTCATCTAGCGGGGGGGTACTTGTGCAGTACTTC. This sequence encodes CASSSSSGGVLVQYF. The chain uses TRBV27 and TRBJ2-7; 12 bases line up with TRBD2. V was pared by 4 bases and J by 9 bases, with 10 bases of the junction left unmatched. The CDR3 extends over 15 amino acids. CDR1 and CDR2 from the germline V gene are MNHEY and SMNVEV (reference sequence).

J is TRBJ2-2 and V is TRBV7-3; 8 bases are shared with TRBD1. V was clipped by 6 bases and J by 1 base; unmatched bases: 10. Germline V gene sequence: CDR1 SGHTA, CDR2 FQGTGA. This CDR3 is 17 amino acids long. The CDR3 DNA is TGTGCCAGCAGATTGGCGTTTGGGACAGGGAACACCGGGGAGCTGTTTTTT. It yields the protein CASRLAFGTGNTGELFF.

This clone has only a few counts. This sequence joins TRBV6-4 and TRBJ2-3, with TRBD2 identical over 12 bases. CDR1 is MRHNA and CDR2 is SNTAGT in the germline V gene. This CDR3 comprises 17 residues. V shed 0 bases, J shed 5 bases, and the junction held 6 bases outside the gene matches. The CDR3 coding sequence is TGTGCCAGCAGTGACTCGACGCTAGCGGGGGGGGGAGATACGCAGTATTTT. As protein: CASSDSTLAGGGDTQYF.

The chain carries TRBV7-2 and TRBJ1-3; D gene uncertain. The germline V gene encodes CDR1 SGHTA and CDR2 FQGNSA. The germline V and J ends were trimmed by 2 bases and 0 bases, with 14 bases remaining between them. This CDR3 is built from 17 residues. CDR3 nucleotide sequence: TGTGCCAGCAGCTTACCGGAGGGCCGGTACTCTGGAAACACCATATATTTT. Its protein product is CASSLPEGRYSGNTIYF. The variable domain in full, with the rest retrieved from reference TRBV7-2 and TRBJ1-3, is GAGVSQSPSNKVTEKGKDVELRCDPISGHTALYWYRQSLGQGLEFLIYFQGNSAPDKSGLPSDRFSAERTGGSVSTLTIQRTQQEDSAVYLCASSLPEGRYSGNTIYFGEGSWLTVV.

The chain combines TRBV28 with TRBJ2-1; 9 positions match TRBD1. The ends lost 10 bases at V and 8 bases at J; junction bases unmatched: 9. The CDR3 runs 13 residues. Per the germline V gene, CDR1 is MDHEN and CDR2 is SYDVKM. CDR3 sequence: CATSPGQGYEQFF. CDR3 sequence (DNA): TGTGCCACCTCTCCGGGACAGGGATATGAGCAGTTCTTC.